This passage covers 12 T cell receptor beta chains from one sample sequenced in a study of shared clonotypes between healthy human individuals. The table came from immunoSEQ multiplex PCR; TCRdb's copy has only in-frame clones and leaves some out. The sample shows some 2.3 million clones, over 85% of them seen only once. Sequencing input: naive CD4+ T cells from PBMCs. As to subset: CD45RA+ positively selected. The source of these receptors is a man between 18 and 35 years old in good health. Some clones in this sample may be carry-over from other donors' samples.

The chain is built from TRBV7-9 and TRBJ1-1, with 7 bases identical to TRBD1. Germline assignment: CDR1 SEHNR and CDR2 FQNEAQ (reference sequence). J was trimmed by 6 bases and V by 1 base; bases with no gene match: 5. The CDR3 extends over 14 amino acids. CDR3 sequence reads: CASSLVQGRAEAFF. As DNA, the CDR3 is TGTGCCAGCAGCTTAGTACAGGGGAGGGCTGAAGCTTTCTTT.

V usage is TRBV27 and J usage is TRBJ2-5; 7 nucleotides match TRBD1. V shed 5 bases and J 5 bases; nucleotides not matched to a gene: 5. Germline CDR1 and CDR2: MNHEY and SMNVEV (reference sequence). The CDR3 extends over 13 amino acids. The CDR3 is CASSTGARETQYF. For the CDR3, the DNA is TGTGCCAGCAGTACAGGGGCGAGGGAGACCCAGTACTTC.

A note on this clone: At the DNA level, this CDR3 is encoded by other sequences in the same sample as well. The chain combines TRBV7-2 with TRBJ2-7; no reliable D call. The length of the CDR3 is 12 residues. Trimming removed 5 bases at V and 1 base at J, with 6 bases between. Germline loops: CDR1 SGHTA, CDR2 FQGNSA. The CDR3 region is CASSPSSYEQYF. The CDR3 DNA sequence: TGTGCCAGCAGCCCCAGTTCCTACGAGCAGTACTTC.

The chain is built from TRBV15 and TRBJ2-2; 7 positions match TRBD2. The CDR3 contains 17 residues. Trimming cost V 0 bases and J 6 bases; bases outside gene matches: 10. Germline-derived CDR1 and CDR2 are LNHNV and YYDKDF (reference sequence). CDR3 nucleotide sequence: TGTGCCACCAGCAGAGATTTTACTAGCGTGGTTGCCGGGGAGCTGTTTTTT. This gives the protein CATSRDFTSVVAGELFF.

The DNA for the CDR3 is TGTGCCAGCAGCTCCCGGACTGGCGGGGAGGAGCAGTACTTC. Translating gives CASSSRTGGEEQYF. The chain combines TRBV7-9 with TRBJ2-7; TRBD2 is a possible D gene (6 bases). The V gene lost 4 bases and the J gene lost 7 bases, with 17 bases spanning the gap. CDR3 size: 14 residues. The V gene's germline CDR1 is SEHNR and CDR2 FQNEAQ (reference sequence).

The rearrangement links TRBV28 to TRBJ2-7, with 10 positions matching TRBD2. CDR3 length equals 20 residues. From germline, CDR1 is MDHEN and CDR2 SYDVKM. V was clipped by 2 bases and J by 0 bases; unmatched bases: 16. In DNA form, the CDR3 reads TGTGCCAGCAGTTTAAGGTTGAGGACTAGCGGATACCTTTTCTCCTACGAGCAGTACTTC. It translates to CASSLRLRTSGYLFSYEQYF.

DNA of the CDR3: TGTGCCACCAGTACACGCAACAGCTTGAACACTGAAGCTTTCTTT. This sequence encodes CATSTRNSLNTEAFF. The rearrangement joins TRBV15 to TRBJ1-1; D is unclear. The germline CDR1 and CDR2 sequences are LNHNV and YYDKDF (reference sequence). Trimming removed 6 bases at V and 0 bases at J, with 14 bases between. The CDR3 length is 15 residues.

The gene calls are TRBV7-8 and TRBJ2-7; 8 bases fit TRBD2. Losses at the gene ends were 2 bases for V and 2 bases for J; bases not matched to a gene: 14. The germline gives CDR1 SGHVS, CDR2 FQNEAQ. The CDR3 covers 18 residues. This CDR3 reads CASSLILATSVIPYEQYF. The CDR3 bases are TGTGCCAGCAGCTTAATCCTTGCGACTAGCGTGATCCCCTACGAGCAGTACTTC.

The CDR3 sequence is CASRLRRKETQYF. Here the CDR3 DNA reads TGTGCCAGCAGGCTGAGGAGGAAAGAGACCCAGTACTTC. The chain has TRBV6-5 and TRBJ2-5; a possible D gene is TRBD2 (5 bases). V lost 6 bases and J lost 3, with 11 bases in between. The V gene's germline CDR1 is MNHEY and CDR2 SVGAGI. The CDR3 loop spans 13 amino acids.

CDR3 bases: TGTGCCAGCAGCCTCCGGATAGGAAGAACTCTGGCAGATACGCAGTATTTT. Its protein product is CASSLRIGRTLADTQYF. The genes are TRBV9 and TRBJ2-3; the D is unclear. V lost 4 bases, J lost 4 bases, and 22 bases lay in between. This CDR3 spans 17 amino acids. From germline, CDR1 is SGDLS and CDR2 YYNGEE.

The rearrangement uses TRBV11-3 and TRBJ2-3; 8 nucleotides line up with TRBD1. There are 13 residues in the CDR3. V shed 2 bases, J shed 8 bases, and the junction held 3 bases outside the gene matches. Germline V gene lookup returns CDR1 SGHNT and CDR2 YENEEA. CDR3 DNA: TGTGCCAGCAGCTTAAACAGGGGGTCTACGCAGTATTTT. It yields the protein CASSLNRGSTQYF.

This chain links TRBV6-1 with TRBJ1-2; no firm D call. Germline V gene lookup returns CDR1 MNHNS and CDR2 SASEGT. This CDR3 spans 14 amino acids. Trimming took 7 bases from V and 4 from J, leaving 16 bases between them. The CDR3 coding sequence is TGTGCCAGCATGAGAATTCCGGGCCCCTATGGCTACACCTTC. Translation gives CASMRIPGPYGYTF.